The T cell receptor (beta chain) under discussion was sequenced for a study of cytomegalovirus exposure and HLA in healthy donors. Whole-study findings and limits: In vitro checks showed that a few CMV-associated chains really do target CMV antigens.

This clone was seen only a few times. What it binds is not known. The PCR made use of 60 Vbeta and 13 Jbeta primers. Produced via immunoSEQ multiplex PCR; TCRdb's table is partial and in-frame only. The sample yields approximately 100,000 clones, roughly three quarters seen once. This sequence was found in a female donor in good health and CMV-seropositive. The sequenced sample was PBMCs.

The DNA of the CDR3 is TGTGCCAGCAGCTACGGACAGCCTTTGAGCTCCTACGAGCAGTACTTC. Translating gives CASSYGQPLSSYEQYF. V usage is TRBV7-2 and J usage is TRBJ2-7; tentatively, D is TRBD1 (6 bases). Germline loops: CDR1 SGHTA, CDR2 FQGNSA. The CDR3 is made up of 16 amino acids. V lost 4 bases, J lost 0 bases, and 16 bases lay in between.